Below are 5 T cell receptor beta chains sequenced from a single sample in a study of blood T cell repertoires in COVID-19. Assay used: immunoSEQ multiplex PCR; TCRdb lists only in-frame clones, some missing. The sample lists 250,000 to 300,000 clones, 75% to 90% occurring once. The sample was peripheral blood. The source is a woman in her 70s with COVID-19, enrolled during active disease.

The chain has TRBV9 and TRBJ1-1; possible D gene TRBD1, 5 bases. Germline V gives CDR1 SGDLS, CDR2 YYNGEE. CDR3 length: 15 residues. Between the trimmed V and J ends, which lost 0 bases and 1 base, there was a span of 10 bases. The DNA of the CDR3 is TGTGCCAGCAGCGTAGCGGGGGGACGGAACACTGAAGCTTTCTTT. Protein: CASSVAGGRNTEAFF.

The CDR3 nucleotides are TGTGCCAGCAGGCTCGGACAGTCACGGACTGAAGCTTTCTTT. The encoded protein is CASRLGQSRTEAFF. V and J are TRBV6-5 and TRBJ1-1, with D perhaps matching TRBD1 (6 bases). Germline CDR1 MNHEY, CDR2 SVGAGI. The CDR3 length is 14 residues. Deletions cut 6 bases from V and 5 bases from J, with 16 bases between.

The chain uses TRBV5-5 and TRBJ1-1; TRBD1 is a possible D gene (6 bases). Germline CDR1 and CDR2: SGHKS and YYEKEE (reference sequence). The CDR3 consists of 13 residues. V shed 4 bases and J shed 1 base, with 8 bases lying between them. CDR3 sequence: CASSDRPNTEAFF. As DNA, the CDR3 is TGTGCCAGCAGCGACAGGCCGAACACTGAAGCTTTCTTT. The whole variable domain, filled in from reference TRBV5-5 and TRBJ1-1, reads DAGVTQSPTHLIKTRGQQVTLRCSPISGHKSVSWYQQVLGQGPQFIFQYYEKEERGRGNFPDRFSARQFPNYSSELNVNALLLGDSALYLCASSDRPNTEAFFGQGTRLTVV.

V and J are TRBV7-3 and TRBJ1-2; 8 bases are a match to TRBD1. V lost 5 bases and J lost 4; bases outside the gene matches: 9. Germline V gene sequence: CDR1 SGHTA, CDR2 FQGTGA. The CDR3 is made up of 15 amino acids. The CDR3 region has the DNA TGTGCCAGCAGCCCTTCCGGGACAGGACCCTATGGCTACACCTTC. The encoded protein is CASSPSGTGPYGYTF.

This clone was detected only once. CDR3 region: CASSRGAGELFF. The CDR3 DNA follows: TGTGCCAGCAGCAGGGGTGCCGGGGAGCTGTTTTTT. This chain uses TRBV2 with TRBJ2-2, with D possibly matching TRBD1 (6 bases). Trimming took off 6 bases at V and 6 bases at J, with 8 bases between the two ends. The CDR3 is made up of 12 amino acids. The germline V gene encodes CDR1 SNHLY and CDR2 FYNNEI.